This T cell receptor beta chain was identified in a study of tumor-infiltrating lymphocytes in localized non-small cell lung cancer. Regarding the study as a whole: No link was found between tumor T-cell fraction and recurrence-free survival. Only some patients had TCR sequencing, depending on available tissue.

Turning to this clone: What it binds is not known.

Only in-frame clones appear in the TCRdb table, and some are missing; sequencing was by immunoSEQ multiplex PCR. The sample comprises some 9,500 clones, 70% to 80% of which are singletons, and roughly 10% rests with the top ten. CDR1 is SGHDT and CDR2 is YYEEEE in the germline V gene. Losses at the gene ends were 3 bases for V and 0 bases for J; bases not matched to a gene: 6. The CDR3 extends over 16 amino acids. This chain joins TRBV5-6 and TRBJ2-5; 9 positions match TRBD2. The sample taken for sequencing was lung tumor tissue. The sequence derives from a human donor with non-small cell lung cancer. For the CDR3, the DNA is TGTGCCAGCAGCTCACGAAGCGGGGGGTACCAAGAGACCCAGTACTTC. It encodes CASSSRSGGYQETQYF.